This T cell receptor (beta chain) appears in the sequencing data of a study of T cells in Graves' hyperthyroidism and ophthalmopathy. This clonotype was counted ten times or more. RNA transcripts gave rise to amplified TCR beta CDR3 regions. An initial round of RT-PCR targeting the TCR CDR3 relied on the HTBI primer set. TCRdb independently ran MiXCR on the multiplex PCR reads; one entry per CDR3 protein. The sample has fewer than 550,000 distinct CDR3 sequences, roughly 14% seen once. Patients counted as stable if ophthalmopathy did not develop within 18 months. A roughly 10 ml volume of fresh peripheral blood provided the PBMCs. Germline values: CDR1 SGHDN, CDR2 FVKESK. This CDR3 comprises 16 residues. V lost 1 base and J lost 1, with 13 bases in between.

This chain joins TRBV14 and TRBJ2-5, with a possible D match to TRBD1 (5 bases). Sequences were obtained from blood. The receptor comes from a woman younger than 30 with Graves' hyperthyroidism. The CDR3 loop reads CASSQVNRRFQETQYF. The DNA of the CDR3 is TGTGCCAGCAGCCAAGTAAACAGGCGCTTCCAAGAGACCCAGTACTTC.